The 13 T cell receptor beta chains presented below share a single source sample, sequenced in a study of T cells in Graves' hyperthyroidism and ophthalmopathy. The source material, RNA transcripts, was used to amplify TCR beta CDR3 regions. First-round RT-PCR with HTBI primers amplified the TCR CDR3 region. TCRdb redid the calling of the multiplex PCR reads with MiXCR, one entry per CDR3 protein. In the table there are about 420,000 distinct CDR3 sequences, 15% to 19% of which are singletons. Sequenced sample: blood. The receptors here all came from a young woman with Graves' hyperthyroidism.

This clonotype was counted a few times. V gene TRBV7-3 combines with J gene TRBJ2-7, with D perhaps assigned TRBD1 or TRBD2 (6 bases each). The length of the CDR3 is 15 residues. V lost 1 base to trimming and J lost 2 bases, with 12 bases between them. CDR1 and CDR2 (germline): SGHTA, FQGTGA. The CDR3 is CASSLKGGGTYEQYF. As DNA, the CDR3 is TGTGCCAGCAGCTTAAAGGGGGGTGGCACCTACGAGCAGTACTTC.

In this sample, this clonotype turned up many times. The chain joins TRBV20-1 to TRBJ1-1; D is uncertain. With 2 bases removed from V and 6 bases from J, the gap between germline ends came to 7 bases. The CDR3 extends over 11 amino acids. Germline loops: CDR1 DFQATT, CDR2 SNEGSKA (reference sequence). The CDR3 loop is CSARSQPEAFF. The CDR3 DNA reads as TGCAGTGCTAGAAGCCAGCCTGAAGCTTTCTTT.

The chain joins TRBV11-1 to TRBJ2-2; the D gene is possibly TRBD2 (5 bases). Germline V gives CDR1 SGHAT, CDR2 FQDESV (reference sequence). V lost 1 base and J 7 bases, leaving 10 bases between the germline ends. This CDR3 contains 14 residues. CDR3: CASSLGVGVGELFF. CDR3 nucleotides: TGTGCCAGCAGCTTAGGGGTGGGAGTCGGGGAGCTGTTTTTT.

V is TRBV12-3 or TRBV12-4 and J is TRBJ2-7; possibly TRBD1 for D (5 bases). CDR3 length: 15 amino acids. Trimming took 6 bases from V and 1 from J, leaving 16 bases between them. CDR3 DNA sequence: TGTGCCAGCAGCGCCCAGGGCCTCCGATCCTACGAGCAGTACTTC. Protein sequence: CASSAQGLRSYEQYF.

The genes are TRBV12-3 or TRBV12-4 and TRBJ2-2; TRBD2 matches at 13 bases. This CDR3 region has 18 residues. J was trimmed by 2 bases and V by 5 bases; bases with no gene match: 8. CDR3 bases: TGTGCCAGCAGTCCACTAGCGGGGGGGCCTGCAAACACCGGGGAGCTGTTTTTT. Translation: CASSPLAGGPANTGELFF.

The chain carries TRBV6-1 and TRBJ2-7, with D possibly TRBD1 on 6 matching bases. V was shortened by 6 bases and J by 5 bases, with 20 bases between the two germline ends. CDR3 length: 15 residues. Germline V gives CDR1 MNHNS, CDR2 SASEGT. The CDR3 DNA follows: TGTGCCAGCAGCCTCCCCGTGGGGGCGGGTCACGAGCAGTACTTC. Protein product: CASSLPVGAGHEQYF.

This clonotype was counted ten times or more. This sequence joins TRBV2 and TRBJ2-1; no clear D gene. Trimming took off 3 bases at V and 7 bases at J, with 19 bases between the two ends. Germline values: CDR1 SNHLY, CDR2 FYNNEI. CDR3 length: 16 amino acids. The DNA for the CDR3 is TGTGCCAGCAGTGAGGGGTCCGGGTCCTCTCTTAATGAGCAGTTCTTC. This encodes CASSEGSGSSLNEQFF. The whole variable domain, filled in from reference TRBV2 and TRBJ2-1, reads EPEVTQTPSHQVTQMGQEVILRCVPISNHLYFYWYRQILGQKVEFLVSFYNNEISEKSEIFDDQFSVERPDGSNFTLKIRSTKLEDSAMYFCASSEGSGSSLNEQFFGPGTRLTVL.

This clonotype was seen repeatedly, ten times or more. The J gene is TRBJ2-1, the V gene TRBV24-1; 9 bases align to TRBD2. The germline V gene encodes CDR1 KGHDR and CDR2 SFDVKD. Trimming cost V 5 bases and J 8 bases; bases outside gene matches: 12. The CDR3 runs 16 residues. This CDR3 is CATSGFGTAGGDEQFF. The CDR3 region has the DNA TGTGCCACCAGTGGATTTGGGACGGCGGGGGGGGATGAGCAGTTCTTC.

This clonotype has ten or more counts. The V and J genes are TRBV6-1 and TRBJ2-6; D unresolved. The V end lost 5 bases, the J end lost 0 bases, and 8 bases lay between the germline ends. This CDR3 comprises 15 residues. Germline assignment: CDR1 MNHNS and CDR2 SASEGT. This CDR3 is CASSTDLSGANVLTF. The CDR3 DNA follows: TGTGCCAGCAGTACCGACCTCTCTGGGGCCAACGTCCTGACTTTC.

This clonotype was seen ten or more times. CDR3 coding DNA: TGTGCCAGCAGTTACTGGCAGACCTCTGGAAACACCATATATTTT. Amino acids: CASSYWQTSGNTIYF. V is TRBV6-5 and J is TRBJ1-3; unclear D gene. V lost 1 base and J 0 bases, leaving 7 bases between the germline ends. This CDR3 is built from 15 residues. The germline CDR1 and CDR2 sequences are MNHEY and SVGAGI.

The CDR3 is CASSLVGKFEKLFF. As DNA, the CDR3 is TGTGCCAGCAGTTTGGTGGGGAAGTTCGAAAAACTGTTTTTT. This chain uses TRBV28 with TRBJ1-4; D gene uncertain. V was cut by 3 bases and J by 8 bases, with 13 bases left in between. This CDR3 has 14 residues. Germline V gene data show CDR1 as MDHEN and CDR2 as SYDVKM. The whole variable domain, remainder taken from reference TRBV28 and TRBJ1-4, is DVKVTQSSRYLVKRTGEKVFLECVQDMDHENMFWYRQDPGLGLRLIYFSYDVKMKEKGDIPEGYSVSREKKERFSLILESASTNQTSMYLCASSLVGKFEKLFFGSGTQLSVL.

This clonotype was seen ten or more times. This sequence joins TRBV2 and TRBJ1-4; 8 nucleotides line up with TRBD1. Losses at the gene ends were 1 base for V and 8 bases for J; bases not matched to a gene: 6. Per germline, CDR1 SNHLY and CDR2 FYNNEI. CDR3 length: 15 residues. CDR3 residues: CASSEGQGAGEKLFF. The CDR3 DNA reads TGTGCCAGCAGTGAAGGGCAGGGGGCGGGCGAAAAACTGTTTTTT.

This clonotype has only a few counts. The CDR3 nucleotides read TGTGCCAGCAGCCCCCCACGAGGGGCGGGAGTTAACACCGGGGAGCTGTTTTTT. This gives the protein CASSPPRGAGVNTGELFF. This chain joins TRBV7-9 and TRBJ2-2, with 7 bases aligning to TRBD2. Germline V gives CDR1 SEHNR, CDR2 FQNEAQ (reference sequence). The V segment lost 5 bases and the J segment 2 bases; nucleotides outside the gene matches: 14. The CDR3 has 18 residues.